This TCR beta chain is from a study of blood T cell repertoires in COVID-19. Background on the study: Sources were T cells, B-cell-depleted T cells, or PBMCs; the material itself was cDNA or gDNA.

Original data processing: The authors estimated nucleated cell counts from reference gene primer amplification. Sequencing used immunoSEQ multiplex PCR; TCRdb keeps in-frame clones, though not all of them. V and J calls and clone size are those listed in that table; D and trimming were worked out from the DNA. Of a few hundred thousand clones listed, around 84% are singletons. The sequence was collected from a woman aged 45-59 years who had been exposed to COVID-19. The sequencing input was PBMCs or T cells enriched from blood (not recorded which).

The CDR3 here is CASSLGQGYTGELFF. CDR3 nucleotide sequence: TGTGCCAGCAGTCTAGGACAGGGTTACACCGGGGAGCTGTTTTTT. The genes are TRBV6-6 and TRBJ2-2; TRBD1 matches at 8 bases. This CDR3 contains 15 residues. Germline V gene lookup returns CDR1 MNHNY and CDR2 SVGAGI (reference sequence). The trim removed 5 bases at V and 3 bases at J, leaving 5 bases unmatched.